This TCR beta chain originates from a study of T cell responses to AZD1222 COVID-19 vaccine. TCRdb's copy holds only in-frame clones and misses some; the assay was immunoSEQ multiplex PCR. The top ten hold 1.6% of the sample, which has some 150,000 clones, around nine tenths seen once. V trimming: 6 bases; J trimming: 6 bases; junction bases outside the gene matches: 4. Germline CDR1 SQVTM, CDR2 ANQGSEA. The CDR3 length is 12 residues. This receptor was taken from an adult in good health. Here the sequenced sample was peripheral blood, taken on day 0 of AZD1222 vaccination. V gene TRBV29-1 combines with J gene TRBJ2-2, with 7 bases fitting TRBD1. The CDR3 is CSVATGPGELFF. Written as DNA, the CDR3 is TGCAGCGTCGCGACAGGGCCCGGGGAGCTGTTTTTT.